This T cell receptor beta chain was documented in a study of beta chain features in type 1 diabetes. Overall study: Patients were similar to healthy donors in age and gender (as well as in cell yields).

Expressed TCRB transcripts were sequenced because the entire RNA isolate underwent reverse transcription. Samples of naive, central memory and regulatory T cells yielded a mean of about 3.8 million reads. Produced via immunoSEQ multiplex PCR; TCRdb's table is partial and in-frame only. The data contain 600,000 to 700,000 clones, 10% to 15% of them singletons. Central memory, naive, regulatory and stem cell-like memory CD4+ cells were sorted by CD45RO/CCR7/CD25/CD127/CD95/CD27. CDR3 size: 15 residues. Trimming removed 2 bases at V and 0 bases at J, with 11 bases between. CDR1 is MDHEN, CDR2 SYDVKM, per germline. Study conclusions and caveats: More deletions and fewer insertions at VDJ junctions were seen in type 1 diabetes patients. Moderate but significant shortening of TCRB CDR3s was recorded in all four CD4+ subsets from Type 1 diabetes patients.

Of note for this clone: Its antigen remains unidentified.

The sequence was obtained from a man younger than 30 with type 1 diabetes. The rearrangement uses TRBV28 and TRBJ2-7; tentatively, D is TRBD1 (5 bases). The sequencing input was naive CD4+ T cells from blood. CDR3 bases: TGTGCCAGCAGTTTACCCGGACATCCCTCCTACGAGCAGTACTTC. Its translation is CASSLPGHPSYEQYF.